Listed below are T cell receptor beta chains from one sample, sequenced in a study of identical twins. One entry per CDR3 protein, called by TCRdb with MiXCR from the 5' RACE reads. This table holds 500,000 to 600,000 distinct CDR3 sequences, roughly 21% found once. These records were also assigned to another study, of T cells expressing NK-cell markers.

Sequenced material: CD4+ T cells sorted from blood. The receptor set was obtained from a woman aged 18-29 years in good health. CDR3s include the opening cysteine and the closing phenylalanine or tryptophan. Fields, in order: CDR3 DNA, CDR3 protein, D gene, J gene, V gene, clone size. A D gene is named only where the DNA matches it firmly. Some rows mark clone size as missing; the rest say once, few, many or name a class of expanded clone.

DNA: TGTGCCAGCAGTTCCAGACAGTCCTACGAGCAGTACTTC; CDR3: CASSSRQSYEQYF; D: NA; J: TRBJ2-7; V: TRBV12-3/TRBV12-4; size: many
DNA: TGTGCCTGGTCGCGACAGGGGTGGAGTGACAAAAACATTCAGTACTTC; CDR3: CAWSRQGWSDKNIQYF; D: TRBD1; J: TRBJ2-4; V: TRBV30; size: NA
DNA: TGCAGTGCTAACGGCGGGGAATCCACAGATACGCAGTATTTT; CDR3: CSANGGESTDTQYF; D: NA; J: TRBJ2-3; V: TRBV20-1; size: few
DNA: TGCAGCGTCTCCGGGACTAGCGGGGGGCGGGACGAGCAGTACTTC; CDR3: CSVSGTSGGRDEQYF; D: TRBD2; J: TRBJ2-7; V: TRBV29-1; size: NA
DNA: TGTGCCAGCAGCCTAAAGCCCCAGCGACGTTTAAACACCGGGGAGCTGTTTTTT; CDR3: CASSLKPQRRLNTGELFF; D: NA; J: TRBJ2-2; V: TRBV11-2; size: few
DNA: TGTGCCAGCAATAGAAGGTCGGGGACTGTCTCCTACGAGCAGTACTTC; CDR3: CASNRRSGTVSYEQYF; D: NA; J: TRBJ2-7; V: TRBV6-1; size: NA
DNA: TGCGCCAGCAGCTTATCCCTAGCGCACAATGAGCAGTTCTTC; CDR3: CASSLSLAHNEQFF; D: NA; J: TRBJ2-1; V: TRBV5-1; size: few
DNA: TGCGCCAGCAGCTCGTCGGGTTCGACTGAAGCTTTCTTT; CDR3: CASSSSGSTEAFF; D: NA; J: TRBJ1-1; V: TRBV5-1; size: NA
DNA: TGTGCCAGCAGCACTAGACAGTTCTCTGGGGCCAACGTCCTGACTTTC; CDR3: CASSTRQFSGANVLTF; D: NA; J: TRBJ2-6; V: TRBV7-9; size: few
DNA: TGTGCCAGCAGGGTCTCTTTGCCAGGGCGGCAAGAGACCCAGTACTTC; CDR3: CASRVSLPGRQETQYF; D: NA; J: TRBJ2-5; V: TRBV7-1; size: NA
DNA: TGTGCCAGCACCACTTCGGCCGGCAACGAGCAGTACTTC; CDR3: CASTTSAGNEQYF; D: NA; J: TRBJ2-7; V: TRBV7-6; size: few
DNA: TGTGCCAGCAGCTCGGGACAGAACAATGAGCAGTTCTTC; CDR3: CASSSGQNNEQFF; D: TRBD1; J: TRBJ2-1; V: TRBV5-6; size: NA
DNA: TGCAGTGCTTGGACAGGGTCGGGTACGCAGTATTTT; CDR3: CSAWTGSGTQYF; D: TRBD1; J: TRBJ2-3; V: TRBV20-1; size: NA
DNA: TGTGCCAGCAGTTTGGACCGCTACGCGGAGACCCAGTACTTC; CDR3: CASSLDRYAETQYF; D: NA; J: TRBJ2-5; V: TRBV12-3/TRBV12-4; size: NA
DNA: TGTGCCAGCAGATACGGACAGGGCCGTAACTATGGCTACACCTTC; CDR3: CASRYGQGRNYGYTF; D: TRBD1; J: TRBJ1-2; V: TRBV2; size: NA
DNA: TGTGCCAGCAGTGATCAACATACAAGACTAGCGGGGGTGCACGAGCAGTTCTTC; CDR3: CASSDQHTRLAGVHEQFF; D: TRBD2; J: TRBJ2-1; V: TRBV25-1; size: few
DNA: TGTGCCAGCAGCTTGGGAACTACAGTGAACACTGAAGCTTTCTTT; CDR3: CASSLGTTVNTEAFF; D: NA; J: TRBJ1-1; V: TRBV7-2; size: NA
DNA: TGTGCCAGCAGACCCCCAGCGATGGATACGCAGTATTTT; CDR3: CASRPPAMDTQYF; D: NA; J: TRBJ2-3; V: TRBV6-1; size: few
DNA: TGTGCCAGCAGTTCCGGTGGGGCTAGCGAACAAGAGACCCAGTACTTC; CDR3: CASSSGGASEQETQYF; D: NA; J: TRBJ2-5; V: TRBV28; size: few
DNA: TGTGCCAGCACCCTCGGGAACACTGAAGCTTTCTTT; CDR3: CASTLGNTEAFF; D: NA; J: TRBJ1-1; V: TRBV12-3/TRBV12-4; size: many
DNA: TGTGCCAGCAGACGAGGATCCACTAACTATGGCTACACCTTC; CDR3: CASRRGSTNYGYTF; D: NA; J: TRBJ1-2; V: TRBV6-1; size: NA
DNA: TGCAGTGCTAGAGGGAGCGGGGGGGATTACTATGGCTACACCTTC; CDR3: CSARGSGGDYYGYTF; D: NA; J: TRBJ1-2; V: TRBV20-1; size: NA
DNA: TGTGCCAGCAGTAATTATCGTGCGTCAGCAGAAGCTTTCTTT; CDR3: CASSNYRASAEAFF; D: NA; J: TRBJ1-1; V: TRBV5-6; size: NA
DNA: TGTGCCAGCCGACAGTTGAATTCACCCCTCCACTTT; CDR3: CASRQLNSPLHF; D: NA; J: TRBJ1-6; V: TRBV12-3/TRBV12-4; size: few
DNA: TGCAGTGCTAATGGGGGGTATACAGATACGCAGTATTTT; CDR3: CSANGGYTDTQYF; D: NA; J: TRBJ2-3; V: TRBV20-1; size: NA
DNA: TGTGCCAGCAGGACAGGGGGCCATGGCTACACCTTC; CDR3: CASRTGGHGYTF; D: TRBD1; J: TRBJ1-2; V: TRBV6-1; size: few
DNA: TGTGCCGGACGGGACAGGGGTCGGATGAACACTGAAGCTTTCTTT; CDR3: CAGRDRGRMNTEAFF; D: TRBD1; J: TRBJ1-1; V: TRBV7-9; size: NA
DNA: TGCGCCAGCAGCCGTTCCTTGGGAAGCGGGAACAATGAGCAGTTCTTC; CDR3: CASSRSLGSGNNEQFF; D: TRBD2; J: TRBJ2-1; V: TRBV5-1; size: NA
DNA: TGTGCCATACTTAAGCGGGAGGGTGGCGATGAGCAGTTCTTC; CDR3: CAILKREGGDEQFF; D: TRBD2; J: TRBJ2-1; V: TRBV10-3; size: NA